The 26 T cell receptor beta chains presented below share a single source sample, sequenced in a study of cytomegalovirus exposure and HLA in healthy donors. The PCR contained 60 Vbeta and 13 Jbeta primers. Data came from immunoSEQ multiplex PCR; TCRdb stores just in-frame clones and leaves some out. The data contain 90,000 to 150,000 clones, about 72% of them singletons. Sequences were obtained from PBMCs. The receptors stem from a man aged 50 to 60 in good health and CMV-seropositive.

V gene TRBV18 combines with J gene TRBJ1-4; perhaps TRBD1 as D (6 bases). This CDR3 spans 15 amino acids. V was cut by 6 bases and J by 8 bases, with 19 bases left in between. Germline V gives CDR1 KGHSH, CDR2 LQKENI. In nucleotides, the CDR3 is TGTGCCAGCTCCCCGACACAGGGAAAAGGAGAAAAACTGTTTTTT. Its protein product is CASSPTQGKGEKLFF.

The V call is TRBV19, the J call TRBJ1-5, with 7 bases fitting TRBD1. The CDR3 is 13 residues long. CDR1 and CDR2 (germline): LNHDA, SQIVND (reference sequence). V shed 8 bases and J 3 bases; nucleotides not matched to a gene: 4. The CDR3 DNA sequence: TGTGCCAGTCAGGACAGGTTCAATCAGCCCCAGCATTTT. Residues: CASQDRFNQPQHF.

The chain combines TRBV30 with TRBJ2-7; D is undetermined. This CDR3 has 12 amino acids. Looked up from germline, CDR1 is GTSNPN and CDR2 is SVGIG (reference sequence). Trimming removed 3 bases from V and 0 bases from J, with 6 bases in between. The CDR3 bases are TGTGCCTGGAGCCCTAGCTCCTACGAGCAGTACTTC. This gives the protein CAWSPSSYEQYF. Filled out from reference TRBV30 and TRBJ2-7, the complete variable domain reads SQTIHQWPATLVQPVGSPLSLECTVEGTSNPNLYWYRQAAGRGLQLLFYSVGIGQISSEVPQNLSASRPQDRQFILSSKKLLLSDSGFYLCAWSPSSYEQYFGPGTRLTVT.

This clone has a handful of counts. The J gene is TRBJ2-5, the V gene TRBV6-6, with D perhaps TRBD2 (6 bases). Trimming left V 4 bases short and J 5 bases short, with 14 bases between. The V gene's germline CDR1 is MNHNY and CDR2 SVGAGI (reference sequence). The CDR3 length is 14 residues. Written as DNA, the CDR3 is TGTGCCAGCAGTTTGGGACTTCCGGGTGAGACCCAGTACTTC. Amino acids: CASSLGLPGETQYF.

The chain uses TRBV5-1 and TRBJ2-2; 7 nucleotides match TRBD2. This CDR3 region has 13 residues. The V gene end was trimmed by 4 bases and the J gene end by 6 bases; junction bases not matched to a gene: 3. CDR1 and CDR2 (germline): SGHRS, YFSETQ. The CDR3 DNA reads as TGCGCCAGCAGCCGCGGGAGATCCGGGGAGCTGTTTTTT. This encodes CASSRGRSGELFF. Using reference TRBV5-1 and TRBJ2-2 for the parts outside the CDR3, the full variable domain is KAGVTQTPRYLIKTRGQQVTLSCSPISGHRSVSWYQQTPGQGLQFLFEYFSETQRNKGNFPGRFSGRQFSNSRSEMNVSTLELGDSALYLCASSRGRSGELFFGEGSRLTVL.

This chain links TRBV10-1 with TRBJ1-3, with D uncertain. With 0 bases removed from V and 0 bases from J, the gap between germline ends came to 12 bases. Germline lookup yields CDR1 WNHNN and CDR2 SYGVQD (reference sequence). The length of the CDR3 is 17 residues. The DNA of the CDR3 is TGCGCCAGCAGTGAGTCTAATAGAGGGCTCTCTGGAAACACCATATATTTT. It codes for CASSESNRGLSGNTIYF.

Only one count was recorded for this clone. CDR3 sequence: CASSLGGATEAFF. For the CDR3, the DNA is TGTGCCAGCAGTCTGGGGGGGGCCACTGAAGCTTTCTTT. V gene TRBV6-5 combines with J gene TRBJ1-1; a weak D match, TRBD1 (6 bases). This CDR3 is 13 amino acids long. Trimming removed 5 bases at V and 4 bases at J, with 11 bases between. The germline gives CDR1 MNHEY, CDR2 SVGAGI.

The chain joins TRBV9 to TRBJ2-3, with 9 bases aligning to TRBD1. This CDR3 has 15 residues. Germline V gene sequence: CDR1 SGDLS, CDR2 YYNGEE. Trimming removed 0 bases from V and 6 bases from J; junction bases left unmatched: 5. Here the CDR3 DNA reads TGTGCCAGCAGCGTAGGTGGGACAGGGACCGATACGCAGTATTTT. Translating it yields CASSVGGTGTDTQYF.

The chain couples TRBV19 to TRBJ2-4, with TRBD1 identical over 8 bases. V shed 2 bases, J shed 0 bases, and the junction held 3 bases outside the gene matches. Germline CDR1 is LNHDA and CDR2 is SQIVND (reference sequence). This CDR3 region has 16 residues. The CDR3 region has the DNA TGTGCCAGTAGTATACCGGGACAGGTAGCCAAAAACATTCAGTACTTC. This gives the protein CASSIPGQVAKNIQYF.

The gene calls are TRBV6-1 and TRBJ2-2; 7 nucleotides agree with TRBD1. This CDR3 region has 14 residues. With 7 bases clipped from V and 1 base from J, the junction kept 3 bases outside the gene matches. CDR1 is MNHNS, CDR2 SASEGT, per germline. The CDR3 sequence is CASNRGRNTGELFF. CDR3 DNA: TGTGCCAGCAATAGGGGGCGGAACACCGGGGAGCTGTTTTTT.

V gene TRBV29-1 combines with J gene TRBJ2-1; 14 bases map to TRBD2. The J segment lost 7 bases and the V segment lost 5 bases, leaving 25 bases of the junction unmatched. Per germline, CDR1 SQVTM and CDR2 ANQGSEA. CDR3 size: 21 residues. CDR3 in DNA: TGCAGCGTTCTGCACCCGTTCAAATTCGGGACTAGCGGGAGAGGACGGAATGAGCAGTTCTTC. The encoded protein is CSVLHPFKFGTSGRGRNEQFF.

The gene calls are TRBV6-5 and TRBJ2-1, with 8 bases lining up with TRBD1. V shed 4 bases and J 7 bases; nucleotides not matched to a gene: 9. The germline CDR1 and CDR2 sequences are MNHEY and SVGAGI. The CDR3 totals 15 residues. The CDR3 spells CASSSQWTGQNEQFF. The DNA of the CDR3 is TGTGCCAGCAGTTCTCAATGGACAGGGCAAAATGAGCAGTTCTTC.

The chain joins TRBV13 to TRBJ1-1; TRBD1 matches 9 bases. Germline values: CDR1 PRHDT, CDR2 FYEKMQ (reference sequence). This CDR3 spans 14 amino acids. The V segment lost 5 bases and the J segment 6 bases; nucleotides outside the gene matches: 7. CDR3 DNA: TGTGCCAGCAGCACGACGGACAGGGGCTCTGAAGCTTTCTTT. Translated: CASSTTDRGSEAFF.

This rearrangement joins TRBV19 to TRBJ1-2; 8 positions match TRBD1. The CDR3 is 14 residues long. The ends lost 6 bases at V and 5 bases at J; junction bases unmatched: 8. Germline V CDR1 and CDR2: LNHDA, SQIVND (reference sequence). The CDR3 coding sequence is TGTGCCAGTAGCAGCGACAGGGGACGGTATGGCTACACCTTC. It codes for CASSSDRGRYGYTF.

This chain joins TRBV6-4 and TRBJ2-3, with D possibly being TRBD1 (6 bases). The CDR3 contains 15 residues. V dropped 0 bases and J dropped 2 bases, with 9 bases sitting between them. Germline V gene lookup returns CDR1 MRHNA and CDR2 SNTAGT. CDR3 coding DNA: TGTGCCAGCAGTGACTCCTACAGGGCCACAGATACGCAGTATTTT. Translating it yields CASSDSYRATDTQYF.

This clone was seen more than once but under ten times. CDR3 sequence: CASSLNRATPGGYTF. The CDR3 DNA reads as TGTGCCAGCAGTTTAAATCGGGCGACTCCGGGAGGCTACACCTTC. This chain links TRBV27 with TRBJ1-2; D is unclear. Trimming left V 2 bases short and J 8 bases short, with 18 bases between. Germline V gives CDR1 MNHEY, CDR2 SMNVEV (reference sequence). This CDR3 spans 15 amino acids.

The rearrangement links TRBV6-1 to TRBJ2-7, with D possibly TRBD1 on 6 matching bases. CDR3 length equals 14 residues. Germline CDR1 reads MNHNS; CDR2 reads SASEGT. Deletions cut 3 bases from V and 3 bases from J, with 12 bases between. The DNA for the CDR3 is TGTGCCAGCAGTGAGGGACAAAGGGGCTACGAGCAGTACTTC. It codes for CASSEGQRGYEQYF.

This clone was observed a single time. The chain uses TRBV2 and TRBJ1-6; 8 bases are shared with TRBD1. V was pared by 6 bases and J by 10 bases, with 11 bases of the junction left unmatched. CDR3 length equals 15 residues. Per the germline V gene, CDR1 is SNHLY and CDR2 is FYNNEI. Here the CDR3 reads CASRSRQGQLSPLHF. The DNA of the CDR3 is TGTGCCAGCAGAAGCCGACAGGGGCAGCTCTCACCCCTCCACTTT.

This chain joins TRBV28 and TRBJ1-5; TRBD1 might be the D (5 bases). Germline V gives CDR1 MDHEN, CDR2 SYDVKM. The V end lost 6 bases, the J end lost 5 bases, and 17 bases lay between the germline ends. The CDR3 is 15 amino acids. The CDR3 nucleotides are TGTGCCAGCAGCCGACTTGGGTGGGGGGATCAGCCCCAGCATTTT. Translating gives CASSRLGWGDQPQHF.

This chain joins TRBV4-1 and TRBJ2-7, with D maybe TRBD1 (5 bases). Trimming shortened V by 4 bases and J by 0 bases, and 16 bases separated the two germline ends. CDR3 length equals 16 residues. CDR1 is MGHRA, CDR2 YSYEKL, per germline. The CDR3 spells CASSPRRGGYSYEQYF. The CDR3 DNA is TGCGCCAGCAGCCCTCGTAGGGGCGGATACTCCTACGAGCAGTACTTC.

This clone was recorded a few times. The chain carries TRBV19 and TRBJ1-6; a weak D match, TRBD1 (6 bases). Germline CDR1 reads LNHDA; CDR2 reads SQIVND (reference sequence). The CDR3 loop spans 15 amino acids. V gave up 5 bases and J gave up 5 bases, with 13 bases separating them. This chain's CDR3 is CASSGQAGDNSPLHF. As DNA, the CDR3 is TGTGCCAGTAGTGGCCAAGCAGGGGATAATTCACCCCTCCACTTT.

The chain links TRBV2 to TRBJ1-5; 9 nucleotides agree with TRBD1. Germline values: CDR1 SNHLY, CDR2 FYNNEI. The CDR3 is 15 amino acids. This CDR3 reads CVSNSQTGGAQPQHF. CDR3 coding DNA: TGTGTCAGTAATTCCCAAACAGGGGGCGCGCAGCCCCAGCATTTT.

The chain links TRBV18 to TRBJ1-2, with TRBD1 as a possible D gene (5 bases). The V end was cut by 3 bases, the J end by 6 bases, with 17 bases between. Germline values: CDR1 KGHSH, CDR2 LQKENI. The CDR3 loop spans 15 amino acids. CDR3 coding DNA: TGTGCCAGCTCACCTTCCACGTGGGGCGACGATGGCTACACCTTC. It is translated as CASSPSTWGDDGYTF.

The genes are TRBV10-3 and TRBJ1-4; 9 bases are shared with TRBD1. The V segment lost 10 bases and the J segment 2 bases; nucleotides outside the gene matches: 17. The CDR3 runs 18 residues. The germline V gene encodes CDR1 ENHRY and CDR2 SYGVKD. The CDR3 here is CATGATTGTGFTNEKLFF. The CDR3 bases are TGTGCCACCGGAGCAACGACCGGGACAGGGTTCACTAATGAAAAACTGTTTTTT.

This clone was detected only a few times. V is TRBV30 and J is TRBJ1-2, with D possibly being TRBD1 (6 bases). The CDR3 has 14 amino acids. Trimming removed 3 bases at V and 6 bases at J, with 17 bases between. Germline lookup yields CDR1 GTSNPN and CDR2 SVGIG (reference sequence). The CDR3 sequence is CAWSLRGGAHGYTF. CDR3 sequence (DNA): TGTGCCTGGAGCCTAAGGGGGGGGGCTCATGGCTACACCTTC.

This chain connects TRBV5-1 to TRBJ1-2; 8 nucleotides agree with TRBD1. The V segment lost 4 bases and the J segment 2 bases; nucleotides outside the gene matches: 4. Germline CDR1 reads SGHRS; CDR2 reads YFSETQ. This CDR3 has 14 amino acids. CDR3 sequence reads: CASSGTGGNYGYTF. CDR3 bases: TGCGCCAGCAGCGGGACAGGAGGGAACTATGGCTACACCTTC. The complete variable domain, with remaining parts taken from reference TRBV5-1 and TRBJ1-2, reads KAGVTQTPRYLIKTRGQQVTLSCSPISGHRSVSWYQQTPGQGLQFLFEYFSETQRNKGNFPGRFSGRQFSNSRSEMNVSTLELGDSALYLCASSGTGGNYGYTFGSGTRLTVV.